Below are 27 T cell receptor beta chains sequenced from a single sample in a study of T-cell reconstitution after alpha-beta-depleted transplantation in children. Molecular barcoding with unique molecular identifiers was used for the TCRbeta library. TCRdb processed the PCR reads anew with MiXCR; each CDR3 protein has one entry. Of roughly 340,000 distinct CDR3 sequences listed, roughly 17% are singletons. The sequenced sample was PBMCs, mostly from graft donor cells, obtained 360 days after TCRalphabeta/CD19-depleted stem cell transplant. The receptors stem from a male patient between 2 and 10 years old who had a stem cell transplant for acute lymphoblastic leukemia, so the T cells may come from the graft donor.

This clonotype has just a few counts. The rearrangement uses TRBV7-3 and TRBJ2-3; D uncertain. CDR1 is SGHTA and CDR2 is FQGTGA in the germline V gene. This CDR3 spans 14 amino acids. Between the trimmed V and J ends, which lost 3 bases and 3 bases, there was a span of 10 bases. The CDR3 nucleotides are TGTGCCAGCAGCTTTCGAGACCCGACAGATACGCAGTATTTT. This encodes CASSFRDPTDTQYF.

This clonotype has ten or more counts. The chain has TRBV24-1 and TRBJ2-5, with TRBD2 as a possible D gene (5 bases). This CDR3 comprises 11 residues. The germline CDR1 and CDR2 sequences are KGHDR and SFDVKD. The V gene lost 8 bases and the J gene lost 4 bases, with 7 bases spanning the gap. CDR3 sequence (DNA): TGTGCCACCACGAGGGCAGAGACCCAGTACTTC. Translation gives CATTRAETQYF.

The CDR3 here is CASSIAGGPNEQFF. Here the CDR3 DNA reads TGTGCCAGTAGTATAGCGGGAGGGCCCAATGAGCAGTTCTTC. J is TRBJ2-1 and V is TRBV19; 8 nucleotides match TRBD2. The germline gives CDR1 LNHDA, CDR2 SQIVND (reference sequence). Trimming took 1 base from V and 6 from J; bases not matched to a gene: 2. This CDR3 spans 14 amino acids.

This clonotype was found a few times. V usage is TRBV9 and J usage is TRBJ2-3, with TRBD2 identical over 10 bases. The CDR3 totals 18 residues. J gave up 1 base and V 0 bases, and 8 bases lay outside the gene matches. From germline, CDR1 is SGDLS and CDR2 YYNGEE. The CDR3 DNA reads TGTGCCAGCAGCGTAGATGTTAGCGGGAGGTCACGCACAGATACGCAGTATTTT. Encoded protein: CASSVDVSGRSRTDTQYF.

This rearrangement joins TRBV5-1 to TRBJ1-2, with D perhaps TRBD1 (5 bases). The germline V and J ends were trimmed by 0 bases and 8 bases, with 11 bases remaining between them. This CDR3 is built from 13 residues. The V gene's germline CDR1 is SGHRS and CDR2 YFSETQ. In DNA, the CDR3 is TGCGCCAGCAGCTTGGTTGACCCAGGGGGCTACACCTTC. Encoded protein: CASSLVDPGGYTF.

The genes are TRBV30 and TRBJ1-4, with D possibly TRBD1 on 5 matching bases. The CDR3 length is 15 residues. Deletions cut 2 bases from V and 6 bases from J, with 16 bases between. The germline gives CDR1 GTSNPN, CDR2 SVGIG (reference sequence). CDR3 DNA sequence: TGTGCCTGGAGTAGGGGCAGCACCCAGCATGAAAAACTGTTTTTT. It specifies CAWSRGSTQHEKLFF.

The rearrangement links TRBV6-6 to TRBJ2-7, with 8 bases that match TRBD1. Germline V gene lookup returns CDR1 MNHNY and CDR2 SVGAGI (reference sequence). The CDR3 length is 12 residues. Trimming took 6 bases from V and 9 from J; bases not matched to a gene: 7. CDR3 DNA sequence: TGTGCCAGCAGACCCGGACAGGGTCGGCAGTACTTC. Its protein is CASRPGQGRQYF.

The chain is built from TRBV11-1 and TRBJ2-7; 7 bases match TRBD1. Germline assignment: CDR1 SGHAT and CDR2 FQDESV (reference sequence). J gave up 4 bases and V 3 bases, and 6 bases lay outside the gene matches. The CDR3 loop spans 14 amino acids. The CDR3 nucleotides read TGTGCCAGCAGCTTTCCGGGACAGCAGTACGAGCAGTACTTC. This gives the protein CASSFPGQQYEQYF.

This clonotype showed up many times. The chain joins TRBV29-1 to TRBJ2-1; possible D gene TRBD1, 6 bases. The CDR3 sequence is 10 residues long. V lost 6 bases, J lost 7 bases, and 7 bases lay in between. Per germline, CDR1 SQVTM and CDR2 ANQGSEA. CDR3 coding DNA: TGCAGCGTCCAGGGGAATGAGCAGTTCTTC. Translation gives CSVQGNEQFF.

About this clonotype: A clone one base away is much larger, so this may be a read error. This chain links TRBV5-1 with TRBJ2-1; 8 positions agree with TRBD2. With 1 base clipped from V and 8 bases from J, the junction kept 8 bases outside the gene matches. The germline CDR1 and CDR2 sequences are SGHRS and YFSETQ. The CDR3 covers 15 residues. In DNA, the CDR3 is TGCGCCAGCAGCTTGTGGCCGGGAGGGTACCATGAGCAGTTCTTC. Its protein product is CASSLWPGGYHEQFF.

The V call is TRBV29-1, the J call TRBJ2-1; the match to TRBD2 covers 9 bases. Trimming took 1 base from V and 9 from J; bases not matched to a gene: 10. This CDR3 has 15 residues. Germline CDR1 and CDR2: SQVTM and ANQGSEA. CDR3 in DNA: TGCAGCGTTGAAGGCAGGGCGGGAGGGCCGGCTGAGCAGTTCTTC. Encoded protein: CSVEGRAGGPAEQFF.

V usage is TRBV29-1 and J usage is TRBJ2-3; no definite D call. V was trimmed by 1 base and J by 0 bases, leaving 23 bases between them. The CDR3 has 19 residues. The germline V gene encodes CDR1 SQVTM and CDR2 ANQGSEA. CDR3 protein: CSVEGAVNRAMTSTDTQYF. In DNA form, the CDR3 reads TGCAGCGTTGAAGGGGCCGTTAACCGAGCTATGACTAGCACAGATACGCAGTATTTT.

This clonotype was counted a few times. The J gene is TRBJ2-1, the V gene TRBV7-9; 8 bases are shared with TRBD2. Trimming cost V 1 base and J 3 bases; bases outside gene matches: 5. CDR3 length: 16 amino acids. CDR1 is SEHNR and CDR2 is FQNEAQ in the germline V gene (reference sequence). This CDR3 is CASSLVPLADYNEQFF. CDR3 nucleotides: TGTGCCAGCAGCTTAGTCCCACTAGCGGACTACAATGAGCAGTTCTTC.

This clonotype was recorded at least ten times. V and J are TRBV27 and TRBJ2-7; 8 bases are shared with TRBD2. The ends lost 6 bases at V and 6 bases at J; junction bases unmatched: 10. Per the germline V gene, CDR1 is MNHEY and CDR2 is SMNVEV (reference sequence). This CDR3 is built from 14 residues. The CDR3 spells CASRAGTSLGEQYF. The DNA of the CDR3 is TGTGCCAGCAGAGCCGGGACTAGTCTCGGCGAGCAGTACTTC.

The rearrangement uses TRBV30 and TRBJ2-3; 15 positions match TRBD2. The CDR3 totals 20 residues. Germline-derived CDR1 and CDR2 are GTSNPN and SVGIG (reference sequence). The J segment lost 3 bases and the V segment lost 5 bases, leaving 18 bases of the junction unmatched. Written as DNA, the CDR3 is TGTGCCTGGCGGACTCCGGGACTAGCGGGAGGCCCGTCAAATACAGATACGCAGTATTTT. Translated: CAWRTPGLAGGPSNTDTQYF.

This clonotype appeared a few times. This chain joins TRBV4-3 and TRBJ2-7; the match to TRBD2 covers 8 bases. CDR1 is LGHNA and CDR2 is YSLEER in the germline V gene. This CDR3 has 16 amino acids. J was trimmed by 6 bases and V by 0 bases; bases with no gene match: 10. CDR3 DNA sequence: TGCGCCAGCAGCCAAGACAGGAAAGCGGGAGCTACCGAGCAGTACTTC. Its protein is CASSQDRKAGATEQYF.

This chain links TRBV4-2 with TRBJ2-5; 10 bases line up with TRBD2. Germline V gene sequence: CDR1 LGHNA, CDR2 YNFKEQ. V lost 4 bases to trimming and J lost 5 bases; unmatched junction nucleotides: 4. This CDR3 is built from 14 residues. The CDR3 DNA sequence: TGTGCCAGCAGCCCTAGCGGGAGTGAGGAGACCCAGTACTTC. Encoded protein: CASSPSGSEETQYF.

This clonotype was counted at least ten times. V is TRBV12-3 or TRBV12-4 and J is TRBJ1-2, with D possibly being TRBD1 (5 bases). The CDR3 consists of 14 residues. Trimming pared 6 bases from V and 5 bases from J, leaving 16 bases between. Here the CDR3 DNA reads TGTGCCAGCAGCCAGGGCAGGGAGGGGTATGGCTACACCTTC. Residues: CASSQGREGYGYTF.

CDR3 loop: CASRRTGWANVLTF. CDR3 in DNA: TGTGCCAGCAGACGGACGGGTTGGGCCAACGTCCTGACTTTC. J is TRBJ2-6 and V is TRBV7-9, with D uncertain. The CDR3 runs 14 residues. The germline V gene has CDR1 SEHNR and CDR2 FQNEAQ (reference sequence). V lost 6 bases and J lost 5, with 11 bases in between.

There are many counts of this clonotype. This chain connects TRBV20-1 to TRBJ1-1; 8 nucleotides agree with TRBD1. CDR3 length equals 14 residues. Germline V CDR1 and CDR2: DFQATT, SNEGSKA (reference sequence). The V and J ends lost 1 base and 1 base, in that order; junction bases with no gene match: 2. CDR3 region: CSARGGQGNTEAFF. In DNA form, the CDR3 reads TGCAGTGCTAGAGGAGGACAGGGGAACACTGAAGCTTTCTTT.

V and J are TRBV5-1 and TRBJ2-1; 9 bases are shared with TRBD1. Germline CDR1 SGHRS, CDR2 YFSETQ. The J segment lost 3 bases and the V segment lost 1 base, leaving 2 bases of the junction unmatched. The CDR3 extends over 15 amino acids. CDR3 bases: TGCGCCAGCAGCTTGACAGGGGGCGTCTACAATGAGCAGTTCTTC. It translates to CASSLTGGVYNEQFF.

The chain is built from TRBV2 and TRBJ2-7; the D gene could be TRBD1 or TRBD2 (6 bases each). CDR1 and CDR2 (germline): SNHLY, FYNNEI. The CDR3 runs to 13 residues. The ends were cut back, 7 bases at V and 3 bases at J, with 13 bases in the middle. The CDR3 loop reads CASKSGAIYEQYF. The CDR3 DNA sequence: TGTGCCAGCAAATCGGGGGCAATCTACGAGCAGTACTTC. Full variable domain (rest looked up from reference TRBV2 and TRBJ2-7): EPEVTQTPSHQVTQMGQEVILRCVPISNHLYFYWYRQILGQKVEFLVSFYNNEISEKSEIFDDQFSVERPDGSNFTLKIRSTKLEDSAMYFCASKSGAIYEQYFGPGTRLTVT.

In its sample, this clonotype was seen many times. This chain connects TRBV10-1 to TRBJ1-6; D is possibly TRBD1 (6 bases). CDR3 length: 13 residues. Trimming removed 8 bases from V and 7 bases from J, with 12 bases in between. Germline V gives CDR1 WNHNN, CDR2 SYGVQD (reference sequence). CDR3 bases: TGCGCCAGCTCACAGGGCGGCAATTCACCCCTCCACTTT. Its translation is CASSQGGNSPLHF.

V is TRBV29-1 and J is TRBJ2-3; no reliable D call. The V gene's germline CDR1 is SQVTM and CDR2 ANQGSEA. The length of the CDR3 is 14 residues. V was clipped by 4 bases and J by 5 bases, with 16 bases between them. CDR3 region: CSVVRPVIGDTQYF. In nucleotides, the CDR3 is TGCAGCGTTGTCCGTCCCGTCATAGGAGATACGCAGTATTTT.

This clonotype was seen more than once but under ten times. The rearrangement links TRBV20-1 to TRBJ1-2; D may be TRBD1 (5 bases). Germline CDR1 DFQATT, CDR2 SNEGSKA (reference sequence). Between the trimmed V and J ends, which lost 0 bases and 4 bases, there was a span of 12 bases. CDR3 length equals 14 residues. CDR3 sequence (DNA): TGCAGTGCTAGAGACCCCGGACACCTCTATGGCTACACCTTC. The encoded protein is CSARDPGHLYGYTF.

This clonotype showed up just a few times. This rearrangement joins TRBV4-3 to TRBJ2-3; 12 positions match TRBD2. V shed 4 bases and J 4 bases; nucleotides not matched to a gene: 6. In germline, CDR1 is LGHNA, CDR2 YSLEER. The CDR3 sequence is 16 residues long. The CDR3 sequence is CASSPLAGGGADTQYF. CDR3 nucleotide sequence: TGCGCCAGCAGCCCCCTAGCGGGAGGGGGGGCAGATACGCAGTATTTT.

This chain joins TRBV11-2 and TRBJ2-1; 8 bases align to TRBD1. Germline loops: CDR1 SGHAT, CDR2 FQNNGV. Trimming at V came to 3 bases and at J to 7 bases, leaving 23 bases not matched to a gene. This CDR3 is built from 20 residues. In DNA form, the CDR3 reads TGTGCCAGCAGCTTTGTCCTGGACTACCTCACAGGGGGTTTTTGGAATGAGCAGTTCTTC. Residues: CASSFVLDYLTGGFWNEQFF. Together with reference TRBV11-2 and TRBJ2-1, the CDR3 gives the full variable domain: EAGVAQSPRYKIIEKRQSVAFWCNPISGHATLYWYQQILGQGPKLLIQFQNNGVVDDSQLPKDRFSAERLKGVDSTLKIQPAKLEDSAVYLCASSFVLDYLTGGFWNEQFFGPGTRLTVL.